This is a list of T cell receptor beta chains from one sample in a study of blood T cell repertoires in COVID-19. TCRdb keeps only in-frame clones here, not all; method: immunoSEQ multiplex PCR. Of tens of thousands of clones listed, approximately 89% are singletons. Sequenced: peripheral blood. The origin of the receptors is a man older than 75 with acute or convalescent COVID-19. CDR3s include the opening cysteine and the closing phenylalanine or tryptophan. Each record gives: J gene, V gene, clone size, D gene, CDR3 DNA, CDR3 protein. The D gene is left open where the match is weak. Part of the rows lack a size; the others show once, few, many or a class for expanded clones.

J gene: TRBJ1-1
V gene: TRBV24-1
clone size: once
D gene: TRBD1
CDR3 DNA: TGTGCCACCAGTGATTCACAGGGGTTCATGAACACTGAAGCTTTCTTT
CDR3 protein: CATSDSQGFMNTEAFF

J gene: TRBJ1-5
V gene: TRBV7-2
clone size: few
D gene: NA
CDR3 DNA: TGTGCCAGCAGCCTGTGGGGACAAAGCAATCAGCCCCAGCATTTT
CDR3 protein: CASSLWGQSNQPQHF

J gene: TRBJ1-6
V gene: TRBV4-3
clone size: few
D gene: NA
CDR3 DNA: TGCGCCAGCAGCCAAGATGTGGGGCTTTCTTCACCCCTCCACTTT
CDR3 protein: CASSQDVGLSSPLHF

J gene: TRBJ2-7
V gene: TRBV28
clone size: NA
D gene: TRBD2
CDR3 DNA: TGTGCCAGCGAGGGGTTAGCGGGTACCTACGAGCAGTACTTC
CDR3 protein: CASEGLAGTYEQYF

J gene: TRBJ1-1
V gene: TRBV19
clone size: NA
D gene: NA
CDR3 DNA: TGTGCCAGTAGCCGGAGGGAGGTTCCCACTGAAGCTTTCTTT
CDR3 protein: CASSRREVPTEAFF

J gene: TRBJ2-7
V gene: TRBV7-6
clone size: NA
D gene: TRBD2
CDR3 DNA: TGTGCCAGCAGCCCCCGAGAGACTAGCGGGAGAAGCGAGCAGTACTTC
CDR3 protein: CASSPRETSGRSEQYF

J gene: TRBJ1-1
V gene: TRBV28
clone size: NA
D gene: TRBD1
CDR3 DNA: TGTGCCAGCAGTCCTGACAGGGCTCCCACTGAAGCTTTCTTT
CDR3 protein: CASSPDRAPTEAFF

J gene: TRBJ2-5
V gene: TRBV9
clone size: NA
D gene: TRBD2
CDR3 DNA: TGTGCCAGCACCCCCGCGGGGGGGCCTTGGGAGACCCAGTACTTC
CDR3 protein: CASTPAGGPWETQYF

J gene: TRBJ2-3
V gene: TRBV6-5
clone size: NA
D gene: NA
CDR3 DNA: TGTGCCAGCAGTATGGCCGGGGGGCCCACAGATACGCAGTATTTT
CDR3 protein: CASSMAGGPTDTQYF

J gene: TRBJ2-7
V gene: TRBV4-3
clone size: NA
D gene: NA
CDR3 DNA: TGCGCCAGCAGCCAAGATCTGCAGGGAATGGGGTACGAGCAGTACTTC
CDR3 protein: CASSQDLQGMGYEQYF

J gene: TRBJ2-3
V gene: TRBV4-3
clone size: NA
D gene: NA
CDR3 DNA: TGCGCCAGCAGCCAAGATATCCGGTCGGATACGCAGTATTTT
CDR3 protein: CASSQDIRSDTQYF

J gene: TRBJ2-3
V gene: TRBV10-1
clone size: few
D gene: TRBD2
CDR3 DNA: TGCGCCAGCAGTGAGTCCATCGGGAGGGCCTCAGATACGCAGTATTTT
CDR3 protein: CASSESIGRASDTQYF

J gene: TRBJ2-1
V gene: TRBV18
clone size: once
D gene: TRBD2
CDR3 DNA: TGTGCCAGCTCACCGGGTAGCGGGAGGTCTAACAATGAGCAGTTCTTC
CDR3 protein: CASSPGSGRSNNEQFF

J gene: TRBJ1-2
V gene: TRBV7-3
clone size: NA
D gene: TRBD1
CDR3 DNA: TGTGCCAGCAGCCCAAGTGACAGGGACTATGGCTACACCTTC
CDR3 protein: CASSPSDRDYGYTF

J gene: TRBJ2-7
V gene: TRBV6-5
clone size: few
D gene: NA
CDR3 DNA: TGTGCCAGCAGTTACTCGACGGACAGACTGTACGAGCAGTACTTC
CDR3 protein: CASSYSTDRLYEQYF

J gene: TRBJ1-2
V gene: TRBV29-1
clone size: NA
D gene: NA
CDR3 DNA: TGCAGCGTTGAGTTTGTGAGAGACTCTGGCTACACCTTC
CDR3 protein: CSVEFVRDSGYTF

J gene: TRBJ1-5
V gene: TRBV2
clone size: NA
D gene: NA
CDR3 DNA: TGTGCCAGCAGTGAGGTGCGGGGGGGCAATCAGCCCCAGCATTTT
CDR3 protein: CASSEVRGGNQPQHF

J gene: TRBJ2-3
V gene: TRBV14
clone size: NA
D gene: NA
CDR3 DNA: TGTGCCAGCAGTCCCCCGGGCACAGATACGCAGTATTTT
CDR3 protein: CASSPPGTDTQYF

J gene: TRBJ1-4
V gene: TRBV7-2
clone size: NA
D gene: TRBD1
CDR3 DNA: TGTGCCAGCAGCTTACCGTTACGGGGACAGGGTGAAAAACTGTTTTTT
CDR3 protein: CASSLPLRGQGEKLFF

J gene: TRBJ1-1
V gene: TRBV29-1
clone size: NA
D gene: NA
CDR3 DNA: TGCAGCGTTGGTGTTGCGGGGCGCGTAGCTTTCTTT
CDR3 protein: CSVGVAGRVAFF

J gene: TRBJ1-2
V gene: TRBV7-2
clone size: NA
D gene: TRBD1
CDR3 DNA: TGTGCCAGCAGCTCCGGACAGGCGACACGTTATGGCTACACCTTC
CDR3 protein: CASSSGQATRYGYTF

J gene: TRBJ2-1
V gene: TRBV5-1
clone size: once
D gene: TRBD1
CDR3 DNA: TGCGCCAGCAGCTTACAGGGGGCGTCGAATGAGCAGTTCTTC
CDR3 protein: CASSLQGASNEQFF

J gene: TRBJ1-6
V gene: TRBV7-2
clone size: NA
D gene: NA
CDR3 DNA: TGTGCCAGCAGCCCGTTATATAATTCACCCCTCCACTTT
CDR3 protein: CASSPLYNSPLHF

J gene: TRBJ2-5
V gene: TRBV29-1
clone size: NA
D gene: TRBD2
CDR3 DNA: TGCAGCGTTGAAGGCGCGGGGGGCGGGGAGACCCAGTACTTC
CDR3 protein: CSVEGAGGGETQYF

J gene: TRBJ1-5
V gene: TRBV28
clone size: NA
D gene: TRBD1
CDR3 DNA: TGTGCCAGCACCCCGGGACAGGGTACCCTCTCCCAGCATTTT
CDR3 protein: CASTPGQGTLSQHF

J gene: TRBJ1-1
V gene: TRBV7-3
clone size: NA
D gene: NA
CDR3 DNA: TGTGCCAGCAGCTTCGAGGAGAACACTGAAGCTTTCTTT
CDR3 protein: CASSFEENTEAFF

J gene: TRBJ2-5
V gene: TRBV24-1
clone size: NA
D gene: NA
CDR3 DNA: TGTGCCACCAGTGATTCCCGCAGGGTTGAGACCCAGTACTTC
CDR3 protein: CATSDSRRVETQYF

J gene: TRBJ2-7
V gene: TRBV5-6
clone size: NA
D gene: NA
CDR3 DNA: TGTGCCAGCAGCTTGTATTACGAGCAGTACTTC
CDR3 protein: CASSLYYEQYF

J gene: TRBJ2-5
V gene: TRBV9
clone size: NA
D gene: NA
CDR3 DNA: TGTGCCAGCAGCGTAGGGGGGGGCGGGGAGACCCAGTACTTC
CDR3 protein: CASSVGGGGETQYF

J gene: TRBJ1-6
V gene: TRBV14
clone size: NA
D gene: NA
CDR3 DNA: TGTGCCAGCAGCCCCTTCGCGGCGCCGGCTTCACCCCTCCACTTT
CDR3 protein: CASSPFAAPASPLHF